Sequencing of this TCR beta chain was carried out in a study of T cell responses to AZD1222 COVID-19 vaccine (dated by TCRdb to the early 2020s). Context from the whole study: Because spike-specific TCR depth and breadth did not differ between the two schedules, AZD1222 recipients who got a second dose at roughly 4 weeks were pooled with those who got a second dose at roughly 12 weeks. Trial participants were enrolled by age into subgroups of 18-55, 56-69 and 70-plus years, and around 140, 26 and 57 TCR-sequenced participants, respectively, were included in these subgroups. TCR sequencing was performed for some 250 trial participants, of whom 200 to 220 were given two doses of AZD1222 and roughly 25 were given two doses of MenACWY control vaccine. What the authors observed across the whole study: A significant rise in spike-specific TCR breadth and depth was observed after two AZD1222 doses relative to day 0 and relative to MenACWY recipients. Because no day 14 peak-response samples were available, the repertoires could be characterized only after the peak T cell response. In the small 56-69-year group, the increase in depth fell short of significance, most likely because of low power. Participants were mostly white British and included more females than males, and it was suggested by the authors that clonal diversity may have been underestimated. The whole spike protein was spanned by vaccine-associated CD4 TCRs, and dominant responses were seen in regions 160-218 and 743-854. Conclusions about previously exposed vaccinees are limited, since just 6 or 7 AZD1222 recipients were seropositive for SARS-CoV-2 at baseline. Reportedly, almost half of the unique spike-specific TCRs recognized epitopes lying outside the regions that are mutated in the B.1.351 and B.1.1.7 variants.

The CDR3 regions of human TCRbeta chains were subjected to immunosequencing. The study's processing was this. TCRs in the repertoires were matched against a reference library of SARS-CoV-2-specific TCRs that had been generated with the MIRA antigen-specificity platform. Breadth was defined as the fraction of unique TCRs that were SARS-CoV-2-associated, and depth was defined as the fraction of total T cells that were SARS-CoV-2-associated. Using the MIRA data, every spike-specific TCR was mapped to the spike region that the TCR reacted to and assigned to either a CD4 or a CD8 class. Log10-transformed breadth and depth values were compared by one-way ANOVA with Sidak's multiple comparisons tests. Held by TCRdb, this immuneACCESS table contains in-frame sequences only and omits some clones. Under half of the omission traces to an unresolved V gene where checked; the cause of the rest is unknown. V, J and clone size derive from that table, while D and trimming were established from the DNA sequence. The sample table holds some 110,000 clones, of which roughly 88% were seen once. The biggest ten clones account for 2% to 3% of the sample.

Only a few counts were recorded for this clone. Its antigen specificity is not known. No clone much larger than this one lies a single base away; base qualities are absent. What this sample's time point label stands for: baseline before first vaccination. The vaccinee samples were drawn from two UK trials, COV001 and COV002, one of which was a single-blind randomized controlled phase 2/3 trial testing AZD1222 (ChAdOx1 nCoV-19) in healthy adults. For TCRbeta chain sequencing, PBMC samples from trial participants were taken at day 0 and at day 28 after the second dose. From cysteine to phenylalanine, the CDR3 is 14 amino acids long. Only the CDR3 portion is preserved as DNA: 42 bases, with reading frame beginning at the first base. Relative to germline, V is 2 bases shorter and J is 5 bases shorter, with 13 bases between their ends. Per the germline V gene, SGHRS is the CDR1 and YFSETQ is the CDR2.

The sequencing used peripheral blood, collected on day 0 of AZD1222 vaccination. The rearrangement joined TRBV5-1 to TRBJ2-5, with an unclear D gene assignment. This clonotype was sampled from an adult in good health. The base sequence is TGCGCCAGCAGCTTCCGAGGACCGTGGGAGACCCAGTACTTC. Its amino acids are CASSFRGPWETQYF. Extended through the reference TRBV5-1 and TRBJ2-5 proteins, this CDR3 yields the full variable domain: KAGVTQTPRYLIKTRGQQVTLSCSPISGHRSVSWYQQTPGQGLQFLFEYFSETQRNKGNFPGRFSGRQFSNSRSEMNVSTLELGDSALYLCASSFRGPWETQYFGPGTRLLVL.